This T cell receptor (beta chain) was observed in a study of cytomegalovirus exposure and HLA in healthy donors. Study-level background: Early released data comprised around 80 million unique TCRs from HLA-typed donors. Overall study results and limits: Most TCR beta V segments were productive about 87% or about 30% of the time in an earlier analysis. Analysis was carried out at a later point, and it linked a missense DCLRE1C variant to TCR beta V- and J-gene trimming. Near-uniform donor sequencing depth was presumed by presence/absence analyses.

The CDR3 runs to 15 residues. Germline CDR1 is LGHNA and CDR2 is YNFKEQ. V lost 0 bases and J 5 bases, leaving 13 bases between the germline ends. A multiplex PCR was run with 60 Vbeta primers and 13 Jbeta primers. The method was immunoSEQ multiplex PCR; TCRdb's version includes in-frame clones alone and lacks a portion of them. The table has 100,000 to 150,000 clones, approximately 65% seen once. Note on this clone: Its target is unknown. Different DNA sequences within this sample yield the same CDR3.

The sequencing sample was made of PBMCs. The clonotype originates from a man between 18 and 29 years old in good health and CMV-seronegative. This chain joins TRBV4-2 and TRBJ1-1; D is perhaps TRBD1 (6 bases). CDR3 nucleotides: TGTGCCAGCAGCCAAGATTGGGGGGGCGATACTGAAGCTTTCTTT. Translating it yields CASSQDWGGDTEAFF.